This T cell receptor beta chain was profiled in a study of T cell responses to AZD1222 COVID-19 vaccine. Germline CDR1 reads SGDLS; CDR2 reads YYNGEE. Trimming shortened V by 1 base and J by 2 bases, and 6 bases separated the two germline ends. This CDR3 is 13 amino acids long. As concerns this clone: What it binds is not known.

Whole-study results and caveats: The reported proportion of spike-specific TCRs targeting unmutated variant regions was nearly half.

Clones were read by immunoSEQ multiplex PCR, and TCRdb kept only the in-frame ones, dropping some. In the table there are 80,000 to 100,000 clones, approximately 91% of which are singletons. This TCR came from an adult who received the AZD1222 COVID-19 vaccine. This rearrangement joins TRBV9 to TRBJ1-2; D gene uncertain. The specimen comprised peripheral blood, sampled 28 days after the second AZD1222 dose. The CDR3 sequence is CASSVSVNYGYTF. CDR3 sequence (DNA): TGTGCCAGCAGCGTATCAGTAAACTATGGCTACACCTTC.